The 2 T cell receptor beta chains below were found in one sample sequenced in a study of PD-1 blockade in classical Hodgkin lymphoma. Assay used: immunoSEQ multiplex PCR; TCRdb lists only in-frame clones, some missing. This sample has about 30,000 clones; 60% to 75% occur once, and the top ten carry more than 2.5%. After autologous stem cell transplantation all patients relapsed, and prior brentuximab vedotin exposure differed between cohorts. Source: peripheral blood mononuclear cells (PBMCs), taken before the second cycle of nivolumab. These receptor sequences come from a human donor with classical Hodgkin lymphoma.

The rearrangement uses TRBV28 and TRBJ1-2, with D hard to call. V was clipped by 4 bases and J by 4 bases, with 7 bases between them. Germline CDR1 reads MDHEN; CDR2 reads SYDVKM. The CDR3 extends over 12 amino acids. In nucleotides, the CDR3 is TGTGCCAGCAGTTACGGGAGCTATGGCTACACCTTC. Translation: CASSYGSYGYTF.

The gene calls are TRBV6-1 and TRBJ1-5, with no clear D. Looked up from germline, CDR1 is MNHNS and CDR2 is SASEGT. V was clipped by 1 base and J by 4 bases, with 8 bases between them. CDR3 length: 14 amino acids. The CDR3 region has the DNA TGTGCCAGCAGTGAAGAGTGGGGAAATCAGCCCCAGCATTTT. Translated: CASSEEWGNQPQHF.